The 31 T cell receptor beta chains below all came from one sample that was sequenced in a study of blood T cell repertoires in COVID-19. Produced via immunoSEQ multiplex PCR; TCRdb's table is partial and in-frame only. The sample shows 200,000 to 250,000 clones, almost 85% of them seen only once. The sample was peripheral blood. The receptors come from a woman aged 65 to 85 with COVID-19, enrolled during active disease.

The chain recombines TRBV11-3 with TRBJ2-5; D might be TRBD2 (5 bases). CDR1 and CDR2 (germline): SGHNT, YENEEA. The CDR3 length is 15 residues. V shed 5 bases and J shed 5 bases, with 18 bases lying between them. This CDR3 reads CASSVSVKRGETQYF. In DNA, the CDR3 is TGTGCCAGCAGCGTCTCCGTAAAGCGAGGGGAGACCCAGTACTTC.

The CDR3 nucleotides are TGTGCCACCAGTGGGGGGAGAAACTATGGCTACACCTTC. Translation gives CATSGGRNYGYTF. The chain combines TRBV15 with TRBJ1-2; tentatively, D is TRBD1 (5 bases). The CDR3 loop spans 13 amino acids. Per germline, CDR1 LNHNV and CDR2 YYDKDF (reference sequence). V lost 6 bases to trimming and J lost 2 bases, with 10 bases between them. The variable domain in full, with the rest retrieved from reference TRBV15 and TRBJ1-2, is DAMVIQNPRYQVTQFGKPVTLSCSQTLNHNVMYWYQQKSSQAPKLLFHYYDKDFNNEADTPDNFQSRRPNTSFCFLDIRSPGLGDTAMYLCATSGGRNYGYTFGSGTRLTVV.

The V gene is TRBV11-3, the J gene TRBJ2-5; 13 bases map to TRBD2. In germline, CDR1 is SGHNT, CDR2 YENEEA. V shed 5 bases and J 4 bases; nucleotides not matched to a gene: 7. The CDR3 has 16 amino acids. The CDR3 bases are TGTGCCAGCAGCATCACTAGCGGGGGGGCGTTAGAGACCCAGTACTTC. It yields the protein CASSITSGGALETQYF.

The gene calls are TRBV7-3 and TRBJ2-4, with TRBD1 identical over 11 bases. There are 16 residues in the CDR3. Germline values: CDR1 SGHTA, CDR2 FQGTGA. With V trimmed by 2 bases and J by 6 bases, 6 bases remained unmatched. The CDR3 DNA is TGTGCCAGCAGCTTATCGGGACAGGGGGAGGGAAACATTCAGTACTTC. Translation: CASSLSGQGEGNIQYF.

The rearrangement links TRBV2 to TRBJ2-2, with a possible D match to TRBD1 (5 bases). The ends were cut back, 7 bases at V and 1 base at J, with 19 bases in the middle. Germline-derived CDR1 and CDR2 are SNHLY and FYNNEI. The CDR3 covers 17 residues. CDR3 DNA: TGTGCCAGCATAGCACAGGTCTCCAATCTGAACACCGGGGAGCTGTTTTTT. As protein: CASIAQVSNLNTGELFF.

A note on this clone: This sample includes further DNA sequences coding for the same CDR3. V is TRBV9 and J is TRBJ1-2; 7 bases align to TRBD1. The CDR3 has 13 residues. The germline CDR1 and CDR2 sequences are SGDLS and YYNGEE. V lost 4 bases to trimming and J lost 3 bases; unmatched junction nucleotides: 3. The CDR3 reads CASSTGQDYGYTF. The CDR3 region has the DNA TGTGCCAGCAGCACTGGACAGGACTATGGCTACACCTTC.

The chain uses TRBV5-5 and TRBJ2-1, with 12 bases aligning to TRBD2. V shed 4 bases, J shed 4 bases, and the junction held 18 bases outside the gene matches. Germline V gene data show CDR1 as SGHKS and CDR2 as YYEKEE (reference sequence). The CDR3 consists of 20 residues. The CDR3 reads CASSPEGSLAGGFLYNEQFF. The CDR3 nucleotides read TGTGCCAGCAGCCCCGAGGGATCCCTAGCGGGGGGGTTCCTTTACAATGAGCAGTTCTTC.

V and J are TRBV28 and TRBJ2-7; 9 nucleotides match TRBD2. The germline CDR1 and CDR2 sequences are MDHEN and SYDVKM. This CDR3 comprises 15 residues. The V and J ends lost 7 bases and 0 bases, in that order; junction bases with no gene match: 7. In DNA form, the CDR3 reads TGTGCCAGCAAGGCGGGGGGGGGCCTCTCCTACGAGCAGTACTTC. This translates into CASKAGGGLSYEQYF.

This clone was recorded a few times. The gene calls are TRBV7-6 and TRBJ2-7; the D gene is possibly TRBD2 (6 bases). This CDR3 has 13 amino acids. The V end lost 5 bases, the J end lost 4 bases, and 12 bases lay between the germline ends. Germline assignment: CDR1 SGHVS and CDR2 FNYEAQ. CDR3 sequence reads: CASSPGGVYEQYF. The CDR3 nucleotides read TGTGCCAGCAGCCCAGGAGGGGTTTACGAGCAGTACTTC.

J is TRBJ2-3 and V is TRBV19; TRBD2 matches 8 bases. The ends lost 9 bases at V and 6 bases at J; junction bases unmatched: 14. From germline, CDR1 is LNHDA and CDR2 SQIVND (reference sequence). This CDR3 is 15 amino acids long. The CDR3 DNA reads TGTGCCAGCCGAACAGTAGCGGGACCCGGGGATACGCAGTATTTT. It encodes CASRTVAGPGDTQYF.

V is TRBV6-5 and J is TRBJ1-5; 8 bases are shared with TRBD1. The CDR3 covers 13 residues. Germline assignment: CDR1 MNHEY and CDR2 SVGAGI. The trim removed 7 bases at V and 5 bases at J, leaving 4 bases unmatched. The CDR3: CASKTGGDQPQHF. The CDR3 bases are TGTGCCAGCAAAACAGGGGGAGATCAGCCCCAGCATTTT.

V is TRBV19 and J is TRBJ1-1, with a possible D match to TRBD1 (5 bases). The germline gives CDR1 LNHDA, CDR2 SQIVND (reference sequence). Trimming left V 9 bases short and J 6 bases short, with 20 bases between. The CDR3 is made up of 14 amino acids. In nucleotides, the CDR3 is TGTGCCAGCTCGAGGAGGAGAGGGGAGGCTGAAGCTTTCTTT. Residues: CASSRRRGEAEAFF.

The CDR3 spells CASSYAGQGNSPLHF. The CDR3 DNA is TGCGCCAGCAGCTACGCCGGACAGGGGAATTCACCCCTCCACTTT. The chain employs TRBV5-1 and TRBJ1-6; 9 bases are a match to TRBD1. This CDR3 has 15 amino acids. With 3 bases clipped from V and 7 bases from J, the junction kept 5 bases outside the gene matches. Germline V gene lookup returns CDR1 SGHRS and CDR2 YFSETQ. Supplemented by reference TRBV5-1 and TRBJ1-6, the full variable domain reads KAGVTQTPRYLIKTRGQQVTLSCSPISGHRSVSWYQQTPGQGLQFLFEYFSETQRNKGNFPGRFSGRQFSNSRSEMNVSTLELGDSALYLCASSYAGQGNSPLHFGNGTRLTVT.

The chain recombines TRBV18 with TRBJ1-2, with 8 bases aligning to TRBD1. Unmatched junction bases numbered 14, after V lost 3 bases and J lost 2 bases. The CDR3 extends over 18 amino acids. Per the germline V gene, CDR1 is KGHSH and CDR2 is LQKENI. Here the CDR3 reads CASSPSRMPGGQNYGYTF. In DNA form, the CDR3 reads TGTGCCAGCTCACCCTCCCGGATGCCAGGGGGCCAAAACTATGGCTACACCTTC.

This chain links TRBV6-2 or TRBV6-3 with TRBJ1-2; 7 nucleotides align to TRBD1. V shed 4 bases and J 4 bases; nucleotides not matched to a gene: 3. From germline, CDR1 is MNHEY and CDR2 SVGEGT. The CDR3 loop spans 13 amino acids. The CDR3 loop is CASSLGQAYGYTF. The CDR3 DNA is TGTGCCAGCAGTTTAGGACAGGCCTATGGCTACACCTTC.

This rearrangement joins TRBV4-3 to TRBJ1-5; D ambiguous. CDR1 is LGHNA and CDR2 is YSLEER in the germline V gene. The CDR3 is 15 residues long. V shed 1 base and J shed 5 bases, with 12 bases lying between them. CDR3: CASSQALESYQPQHF. CDR3 DNA sequence: TGCGCCAGCAGCCAAGCTTTGGAGAGCTATCAGCCCCAGCATTTT.

This chain connects TRBV6-5 to TRBJ1-1; 7 bases fit TRBD1. Germline V CDR1 and CDR2: MNHEY, SVGAGI. The CDR3 sequence is 15 residues long. Germline trimming cut 7 bases from V and 1 base from J; bases unmatched to any gene: 9. The CDR3 DNA follows: TGTGCCAGCACCCGCGTAGGGACAGCGAACACTGAAGCTTTCTTT. It specifies CASTRVGTANTEAFF.

The V gene is TRBV6-5, the J gene TRBJ1-5; 9 nucleotides match TRBD1. The CDR3 contains 14 residues. V lost 6 bases and J lost 7; bases outside the gene matches: 7. Per germline, CDR1 MNHEY and CDR2 SVGAGI. The CDR3 bases are TGTGCCAGCAGCGCGGACAGGGGAGGACAGCCCCAGCATTTT. This sequence encodes CASSADRGGQPQHF.

The chain employs TRBV9 and TRBJ1-6, with D possibly being TRBD1 (6 bases). The germline V and J ends were trimmed by 2 bases and 7 bases, with 7 bases remaining between them. This CDR3 is built from 13 residues. Germline assignment: CDR1 SGDLS and CDR2 YYNGEE. This CDR3 reads CASSVTGNSPLHF. The CDR3 bases are TGTGCCAGCAGCGTCACAGGGAATTCACCCCTCCACTTT.

V usage is TRBV27 and J usage is TRBJ2-2; D is possibly TRBD2 (5 bases). Trimming removed 7 bases from V and 3 bases from J, with 15 bases in between. This CDR3 is 15 amino acids long. CDR1 is MNHEY and CDR2 is SMNVEV in the germline V gene (reference sequence). The CDR3 loop reads CASKEAPIYTGELFF. The CDR3 DNA reads as TGTGCCAGCAAGGAGGCTCCCATTTACACCGGGGAGCTGTTTTTT.

Only a few counts were recorded for this clone. The rearrangement joins TRBV6-6 to TRBJ1-1; 11 bases match TRBD1. Germline V gives CDR1 MNHNY, CDR2 SVGAGI (reference sequence). The J segment lost 1 base and the V segment lost 5 bases, leaving 12 bases of the junction unmatched. The CDR3 totals 18 residues. The CDR3 DNA reads TGTGCCAGCAGTCCTTCGGACGGACAGGGGGCCCAGAACACTGAAGCTTTCTTT. Amino acid sequence: CASSPSDGQGAQNTEAFF.

The gene calls are TRBV19 and TRBJ1-2, with D unclear. The ends were cut back, 0 bases at V and 8 bases at J, with 7 bases in the middle. CDR3 length: 12 amino acids. Germline V lookup: CDR1 LNHDA, CDR2 SQIVND (reference sequence). This CDR3 reads CASSIDRWGYTF. The CDR3 DNA reads TGTGCCAGTAGTATAGATCGGTGGGGCTACACCTTC.

This chain joins TRBV27 and TRBJ1-1, with a weak D call TRBD1 (5 bases). Trimming left V 2 bases short and J 3 bases short, with 10 bases between. Germline lookup yields CDR1 MNHEY and CDR2 SMNVEV (reference sequence). The CDR3 totals 14 residues. This chain's CDR3 is CASSLQGFDTEAFF. The CDR3, as DNA: TGTGCCAGCAGTTTACAGGGTTTCGACACTGAAGCTTTCTTT.

In this sample, this clone turned up once. The chain couples TRBV2 to TRBJ1-2, with D perhaps TRBD1 (6 bases). V was pared by 7 bases and J by 4 bases, with 16 bases between. The CDR3 contains 14 residues. Per the germline V gene, CDR1 is SNHLY and CDR2 is FYNNEI. CDR3 region: CASKRGLGRYGYTF. CDR3 nucleotides: TGTGCCAGCAAAAGGGGGTTAGGGCGCTATGGCTACACCTTC.

This CDR3 is CASSELQGTNEKLFF. The CDR3 DNA is TGTGCCAGCAGTGAGTTACAGGGGACTAATGAAAAACTGTTTTTT. The rearrangement joins TRBV2 to TRBJ1-4; 7 bases map to TRBD1. The CDR3 spans 15 residues. Germline assignment: CDR1 SNHLY and CDR2 FYNNEI. J lost 2 bases, V lost 3 bases, and 3 bases had no gene match.

This clone was detected once. The CDR3 DNA reads TGTGCCAGCAGCTCCCAGATTTCCTACAATGAGCAGTTCTTC. The encoded protein is CASSSQISYNEQFF. V and J are TRBV7-9 and TRBJ2-1; unclear D gene. Per germline, CDR1 SEHNR and CDR2 FQNEAQ (reference sequence). CDR3 length: 14 residues. V shed 4 bases and J shed 1 base, with 8 bases lying between them.

The rearrangement joins TRBV5-1 to TRBJ1-2, with a weak D call TRBD1 (5 bases). V lost 0 bases and J lost 4, with 13 bases in between. The CDR3 runs to 15 residues. The germline CDR1 and CDR2 sequences are SGHRS and YFSETQ. The CDR3 coding sequence is TGCGCCAGCAGCTTGGAGCAGGGCCAGGTCTATGGCTACACCTTC. It yields the protein CASSLEQGQVYGYTF.

The table lists this clone with a few counts. The genes are TRBV5-8 and TRBJ2-5, with 8 bases matching TRBD2. CDR3 size: 16 residues. Germline assignment: CDR1 SGHTS and CDR2 YDEGEE. Trimming at V came to 0 bases and at J to 5 bases, leaving 9 bases not matched to a gene. This chain's CDR3 is CASSLARGAEGETQYF. The CDR3, as DNA: TGTGCCAGCAGCTTGGCGCGGGGGGCGGAAGGGGAGACCCAGTACTTC.

The chain recombines TRBV11-1 with TRBJ2-1, with a tentative D call TRBD2 (6 bases). Per germline, CDR1 SGHAT and CDR2 FQDESV (reference sequence). The CDR3 has 13 amino acids. Deletions cut 4 bases from V and 9 bases from J, with 13 bases between. The CDR3 is CASSSQRGSEQFF. Here the CDR3 DNA reads TGTGCCAGCAGCTCCCAACGGGGGAGTGAGCAGTTCTTC.

CDR3 coding DNA: TGTGCCAGCAGCCAAGATATGACAGGTTTGGAGGCTTTCTTT. Amino acids: CASSQDMTGLEAFF. The rearrangement joins TRBV3-1 (or the pseudogene TRBV3-2) to TRBJ1-1, with D perhaps matching TRBD1 (6 bases). CDR3 length equals 14 residues. Per the germline V gene, CDR1 is LGHDT and CDR2 is YNNKEL (reference sequence). The V end was cut by 0 bases, the J end by 11 bases, with 16 bases between.

V gene TRBV6-4 combines with J gene TRBJ2-3; TRBD2 matches 10 bases. Germline trimming cut 3 bases from V and 2 bases from J; bases unmatched to any gene: 5. This CDR3 contains 16 residues. Germline lookup yields CDR1 MRHNA and CDR2 SNTAGT. The CDR3 loop reads CASSDRTSGYTDTQYF. The DNA for the CDR3 is TGTGCCAGCAGTGATCGGACTAGCGGATACACAGATACGCAGTATTTT.